Below, 5 T cell receptor beta chains from the same sample are listed, as sequenced in a study of CXCR3-negative and CXCR3-positive naive CD8 T cells. Researchers prepared the TRB cDNA libraries using 5' RACE with UMI labels. TCRdb derives one entry per CDR3 protein from the 5' RACE reads, leaving out DNA. Its table lists 20,000 to 25,000 distinct CDR3 sequences. Sequencing used memory CD8+ T cells from blood. The receptors derive from a human donor in good health. Some clones in this sample may be carry-over from other donors' samples.

V is TRBV29-1 and J is TRBJ2-3. Germline V gene data show CDR1 as SQVTM and CDR2 as ANQGSEA. There are 12 residues in the CDR3. The chain's CDR3 is CSVEGTGRTQYF.

V gene TRBV6-1 combines with J gene TRBJ2-5; as DNA is missing, the TRBD2 call by TCRdb cannot be tested. Germline lookup yields CDR1 MNHNS and CDR2 SASEGT. CDR3 length equals 15 residues. The CDR3: CASSDIAGGQETQYF.

The chain uses TRBV27 and TRBJ2-1. The CDR3 totals 13 residues. CDR1 and CDR2 from the germline V gene are MNHEY and SMNVEV (reference sequence). CDR3 region: CASSPNIANEQFF.

The gene calls are TRBV25-1 and TRBJ2-1; the D call of TRBD1 rests on TCRdb alone, since no DNA is present to check it. The CDR3 loop spans 16 amino acids. Germline V gives CDR1 MGHDK, CDR2 SYGVNS. The CDR3 region is CASSGAREGDYNEQFF.

The chain employs TRBV12-3 or TRBV12-4 and TRBJ2-1; TCRdb's D gene call, TRBD1, goes unchecked for lack of DNA. The CDR3 loop spans 16 amino acids. CDR3 sequence reads: CASSSAGQGAMNEQFF.